This T cell receptor beta chain was identified in a study of T-cell memory formation after mild COVID-19. Overall study: Among the donors, TCR clusters were largely specific to each donor.

The CDR3 contains 16 residues. Trimming removed 5 bases from V and 6 bases from J, with 19 bases in between. The 5'RACE method, run with constant-segment primers, produced TCR alpha and TCR beta cDNA libraries (carrying sample barcodes and UMIs). MiXCR, run by TCRdb on the 5' RACE reads, gives a single entry per CDR3 protein. The data hold more than 350,000 distinct CDR3 sequences, with approximately 21% observed a single time. Study outcomes and limitations: Clones from the second wave (peaking day 37) had unconfirmed SARS-CoV-2 specificity. Clones contracting over day 15 to 85 were CD4/CD8 balanced, with later expanders leaning CD4+.

Comment on this clonotype: Antigen specificity is unknown.

V gene TRBV12-3 or TRBV12-4 combines with J gene TRBJ2-2; D unresolved. The sequencing input was PBMCs or a T cell subset sorted from them (not recorded which). This clonotype was sampled from an adult woman who had mild COVID-19 (a few samples of this study predate the infection). Cell type and time point are not known. CDR3 coding DNA: TGTGCCAGCAGTCTCGGCCATGGCAGCACCGCCGGGGAGCTGTTTTTT. It yields the protein CASSLGHGSTAGELFF.